The present T cell receptor (beta chain) was sequenced within a study of cytomegalovirus exposure and HLA in healthy donors. Overall study results and limits: According to a later analysis, most TCR beta chains associated with CMV appeared HLA-restricted.

For this clone: Its target is unknown.

In the PCR, 60 Vbeta and 13 Jbeta primers were used. Sequenced by immunoSEQ multiplex PCR; TCRdb stores in-frame clones only, minus some. The sample records about 200,000 clones, roughly 80% being singletons. The CDR3 length is 15 residues. Germline values: CDR1 LNHDA, CDR2 SQIVND (reference sequence). Deletions cut 5 bases from V and 7 bases from J, with 18 bases between. This clonotype was obtained from a woman aged 40-49 years in good health and CMV-seronegative. Sequencing was performed on PBMCs. The J gene is TRBJ1-5, the V gene TRBV19; a possible D gene is TRBD1 (6 bases). CDR3 coding DNA: TGTGCCAGTAGTTTGGGGGCTACGTCTGGGCAGCCCCAGCATTTT. Its translation is CASSLGATSGQPQHF.